Presented here are 5 T cell receptor beta chains from one specimen sequenced in a study of cytomegalovirus exposure and HLA in healthy donors (dated by TCRdb to 2015 to 2018). Library preparation employed the immunoSEQ multiplex PCR assay. The multiplex PCR relied on a mix of 60 forward primers for TCR Vbeta segments and 13 reverse primers for TCR Jbeta segments. This immuneACCESS table, as held by TCRdb, lists in-frame sequences with V and J called but not all clones. Of the missing ones, under half trace to an unresolved V gene in checked studies; the others have no known cause. The sample table records 150,000 to 200,000 clones; around 80% of these occur just once. The ten largest clones capture roughly 8% of the sample. Material for sequencing was PBMCs. Source of these receptors: a male donor in good health and CMV-seropositive.

This chain uses TRBV27 with TRBJ2-5; tentatively, D is TRBD1 (6 bases). The J call is doubtful: the DNA matches TRBJ2-7 better. The CDR3 consists of 13 residues. Germline V CDR1 and CDR2: MNHEY, SMNVEV (reference sequence). The CDR3 here is CASSRRDTYEQYF. The CDR3 DNA follows: TGTGCCAGCAGTCGACGGGACACCTACGAGCAGTACTTC.

V and J are TRBV25-1 and TRBJ1-1; perhaps TRBD1 as D (5 bases). Germline assignment: CDR1 MGHDK and CDR2 SYGVNS. V shed 8 bases and J shed 1 base, with 14 bases lying between them. The CDR3 has 14 residues. The CDR3 coding sequence is TGTGCCAGCTCCCCCTGGGGGGAGAACACTGAAGCTTTCTTT. Translating gives CASSPWGENTEAFF.

The rearrangement uses TRBV27 and TRBJ2-3; D is possibly TRBD1 (5 bases). Trimming stripped 6 bases from V and 3 bases from J, with 19 bases between. Germline V gene lookup returns CDR1 MNHEY and CDR2 SMNVEV (reference sequence). This CDR3 contains 16 residues. The chain's CDR3 is CASSLESPGYTDTQYF. CDR3 bases: TGTGCCAGCAGCTTGGAATCCCCAGGGTATACAGATACGCAGTATTTT.

The V gene is TRBV5-4, the J gene TRBJ1-2; a weak D match, TRBD1 (5 bases). The CDR3 is made up of 13 amino acids. Trimming cost V 0 bases and J 8 bases, with 11 bases left between them. Germline lookup yields CDR1 SGHNT and CDR2 YYREEE (reference sequence). The CDR3 spells CASSLVGGSGYTF. The CDR3 nucleotides are TGTGCCAGCAGCTTGGTGGGGGGTTCGGGCTACACCTTC.

The rearrangement uses TRBV19 and TRBJ1-2, with 7 positions matching TRBD1. Trimming took 5 bases from V and 6 from J; bases not matched to a gene: 6. Germline V gene data show CDR1 as LNHDA and CDR2 as SQIVND (reference sequence). CDR3 length: 13 residues. This CDR3 is CASSVQGVHGYTF. In DNA, the CDR3 is TGTGCCAGTAGTGTCCAGGGGGTCCATGGCTACACCTTC.